These T cell receptor beta chains were read from a single sample in a study of tumor T cells in aggressive B-cell lymphoma. The data were produced by immunoSEQ multiplex PCR, yet TCRdb's version contains in-frame clones alone and is incomplete. Of roughly 10,000 clones in the sample, 75% to 85% were seen once. Sequencing was carried out using tumor tissue. The source is an adult with diffuse large B cell lymphoma. Each CDR3 is given with its conserved first and last residue. The order of the fields is D gene, V gene, clone size, J gene, CDR3 protein, CDR3 DNA. The D gene is left open where the match is weak. The size entry is marked missing in some rows and otherwise reads once, few, many or a size class.

TRBD1	TRBV19	few	TRBJ1-2	CASRAGQAIYGYTF	TGTGCCAGTAGAGCTGGACAGGCGATCTATGGCTACACCTTC
.	TRBV19	.	TRBJ1-1	CASSITRGATMNTEAFF	TGTGCCAGTAGTATTACCAGGGGAGCGACGATGAACACTGAAGCTTTCTTT
.	TRBV28	.	TRBJ2-5	CASSFWQGQETQYF	TGTGCCAGCAGTTTTTGGCAGGGCCAAGAGACCCAGTACTTC
.	TRBV11-2	.	TRBJ2-5	CASSPSIRRETQYF	TGTGCCAGCAGCCCTTCTATTCGGAGGGAGACCCAGTACTTC
.	TRBV19	.	TRBJ2-5	CASSTQPQETQYF	TGTGCCAGTAGTACACAGCCCCAAGAGACCCAGTACTTC
TRBD1	TRBV28	.	TRBJ2-1	CASSLGTARHNEQFF	TGTGCCAGCAGTTTAGGGACAGCCCGTCACAATGAGCAGTTCTTC
.	TRBV18	.	TRBJ2-3	CASSPSDTQYF	TGTGCCAGCTCACCCTCGGATACGCAGTATTTT
TRBD2	TRBV4-3	.	TRBJ2-3	CASSPTNLAGGAAQYF	TGCGCCAGCAGCCCAACAAACCTAGCGGGTGGGGCGGCGCAGTATTTT
.	TRBV10-2	.	TRBJ2-7	CASSGQGNSEQYF	TGCGCCAGCAGTGGGCAGGGTAACTCCGAGCAGTACTTC
TRBD1	TRBV2	.	TRBJ1-2	CASSARDRGPSGYTF	TGTGCCAGCAGTGCTCGGGACAGGGGGCCTAGTGGCTACACCTTC
.	TRBV5-4	.	TRBJ2-1	CASSLRLDNEQFF	TGTGCCAGCAGCTTGCGGTTAGATAATGAGCAGTTCTTC
.	TRBV6-5	few	TRBJ1-1	CASSFLSGTEAFF	TGTGCCAGCAGCTTCTTATCGGGCACTGAAGCTTTCTTT
.	TRBV27	.	TRBJ1-5	CASRRTQGVQPQHF	TGTGCCAGCAGAAGAACACAGGGCGTCCAGCCCCAGCATTTT
TRBD1	TRBV7-9	.	TRBJ1-4	CASRQGVHEKLFF	TGTGCCAGCAGACAGGGGGTTCATGAAAAACTGTTTTTT
TRBD1	TRBV4-3	.	TRBJ1-5	CASSQDRRQGAPQHF	TGCGCCAGCAGCCAAGATCGGAGACAGGGAGCGCCCCAGCATTTT
TRBD2	TRBV7-6	.	TRBJ2-3	CASSRIVLAGGRTDTQYF	TGTGCCAGCAGCCGAATCGTTCTAGCGGGAGGACGCACAGATACGCAGTATTTT
TRBD2	TRBV9	.	TRBJ2-3	CASSVGAGRATDTQYF	TGTGCCAGCAGCGTAGGGGCCGGGAGGGCCACAGATACGCAGTATTTT
TRBD2	TRBV7-9	.	TRBJ2-3	CASSLVGRKDTQYF	TGTGCCAGCAGCTTGGTCGGGAGGAAAGATACGCAGTATTTT
.	TRBV7-9	.	TRBJ2-3	CASSLGGPTDTQYF	TGTGCCAGCAGCTTAGGGGGGCCCACAGATACGCAGTATTTT
TRBD2	TRBV4-2	.	TRBJ2-3	CASSQGRWTSGVRASTDTQYF	TGTGCCAGCAGCCAAGGGCGGTGGACTAGCGGGGTAAGAGCAAGCACAGATACGCAGTATTTT
TRBD1	TRBV30	once	TRBJ2-7	CAWSGGQGAHEQYF	TGTGCCTGGAGTGGGGGACAGGGGGCCCACGAGCAGTACTTC
.	TRBV6-6	once	TRBJ1-5	CASRDNNQPQHF	TGTGCCTCCAGGGACAATAATCAGCCCCAGCATTTT
.	TRBV4-3	.	TRBJ1-5	CASSQDIGASSHSNQPQHF	TGCGCCAGCAGCCAAGATATAGGGGCCAGTTCCCATAGCAATCAGCCCCAGCATTTT
.	TRBV30	.	TRBJ2-6	CAWIPGGSGANVLTF	TGTGCCTGGATCCCCGGGGGCTCTGGGGCCAACGTCCTGACTTTC
.	TRBV5-1	.	TRBJ2-3	CASSFGKATDTQYF	TGCGCCAGTAGCTTCGGGAAGGCTACAGATACGCAGTATTTT
.	TRBV7-8	.	TRBJ2-2	CASSSRGGTANTGELFF	TGTGCCAGCAGCTCCCGAGGGGGGACAGCGAACACCGGGGAGCTGTTTTTT
TRBD2	TRBV7-8	.	TRBJ2-7	CASSLAGGRISNEQYF	TGTGCCAGCAGCTTAGCCGGCGGGAGGATTTCCAACGAGCAGTACTTC
TRBD1	TRBV29-1	.	TRBJ2-2	CSVGQGNVGELFF	TGCAGCGTTGGACAGGGGAATGTCGGGGAGCTGTTTTTT
TRBD1	TRBV19	.	TRBJ2-1	CASRDRAVIEQFF	TGTGCCAGTCGGGACAGGGCAGTCATTGAGCAGTTCTTC
.	TRBV19	.	TRBJ2-7	CASSSPATATYEQYF	TGTGCCAGTAGTTCGCCGGCGACAGCTACCTACGAGCAGTACTTC
TRBD1	TRBV11-2	.	TRBJ2-7	CASSLGPPGGYEQYF	TGTGCCAGCAGCTTAGGGCCTCCAGGGGGATACGAGCAGTACTTC
.	TRBV11-2	.	TRBJ2-2	CASNNQQKNTGELFF	TGTGCCAGCAACAACCAACAGAAGAACACCGGGGAGCTGTTTTTT
.	TRBV15	.	TRBJ2-1	CATSRVRASVEQFF	TGTGCCACCAGCAGAGTTAGGGCTAGCGTTGAGCAGTTCTTC
.	TRBV30	few	TRBJ1-4	CAWSQGLTNEKLFF	TGTGCCTGGAGCCAGGGGCTCACTAATGAAAAACTGTTTTTT
.	TRBV20-1	once	TRBJ1-1	CSASGGKAFF	TGCAGTGCTAGCGGGGGGAAAGCTTTCTTT
.	TRBV2	.	TRBJ1-5	CASSEIGRRQPQHF	TGTGCCAGCAGTGAAATCGGGAGGCGTCAGCCCCAGCATTTT
TRBD1	TRBV19	.	TRBJ2-7	CASSIAGGPYEQYF	TGTGCCAGTAGTATAGCAGGGGGCCCCTACGAGCAGTACTTC
.	TRBV21-1	.	TRBJ2-3	CARPRVGRDRDLSSTDTQYF	TGTGCCAGACCGAGGGTTGGCCGGGACAGGGATCTTTCTAGCACAGATACGCAGTATTTT
TRBD2	TRBV14	.	TRBJ2-1	CTSSQPGLAGYNEQFF	TGTACCAGCAGCCAACCCGGACTAGCGGGATACAATGAGCAGTTCTTC
.	TRBV9	.	TRBJ2-3	CASSTGPSPSTDTQYF	TGTGCCAGCAGCACAGGCCCCAGTCCCAGCACAGATACGCAGTATTTT
.	TRBV4-3	.	TRBJ1-1	CASSQDRQMEAFF	TGCGCCAGCAGCCAAGACCGACAGATGGAAGCTTTCTTT
.	TRBV29-1	.	TRBJ2-1	CSVDGSYNEQFF	TGCAGCGTTGACGGGTCCTACAATGAGCAGTTCTTC
.	TRBV27	.	TRBJ2-1	CASSLLGSAYNEQFF	TGTGCCAGCAGTTTATTAGGTAGCGCCTACAATGAGCAGTTCTTC
.	TRBV18	.	TRBJ2-7	CASSPREGSYPKNYEQYF	TGTGCCAGCTCACCAAGAGAGGGAAGCTACCCGAAGAACTACGAGCAGTACTTC
.	TRBV6-5	.	TRBJ1-1	CTSTPTVRWGSEAFF	TGTACCAGCACCCCGACAGTCAGATGGGGTAGTGAAGCTTTCTTT
.	TRBV18	.	TRBJ1-4	CATSGTRNEKLFF	TGTGCCACCTCCGGGACAAGAAATGAAAAACTGTTTTTT
.	TRBV5-6	.	TRBJ2-7	CASSPWGQAYEQYF	TGTGCCAGCAGCCCCTGGGGGCAGGCATACGAGCAGTACTTC
TRBD1	TRBV28	few	TRBJ2-3	CACTGGFPTDTQYF	TGTGCCTGTACAGGGGGCTTCCCCACAGATACGCAGTATTTT
.	TRBV19	once	TRBJ1-5	CASSMVPVGNQPQHF	TGTGCCAGTAGTATGGTACCGGTGGGCAATCAGCCCCAGCATTTT
.	TRBV6-5	.	TRBJ2-5	CASSYPSVGGKLQQYF	TGTGCCAGCAGTTACCCATCCGTCGGCGGGAAGCTTCAGCAGTACTTC
.	TRBV5-5	once	TRBJ1-1	CASRTWAVAFF	TGTGCCAGCAGGACATGGGCAGTAGCTTTCTTT
TRBD1	TRBV7-6	.	TRBJ1-2	CASSLDETGGIGYTF	TGTGCCAGCAGCTTAGATGAGACAGGGGGCATTGGCTACACCTTC
.	TRBV27	.	TRBJ2-3	CASSLVSKIDTQYF	TGTGCCAGCAGTTTGGTGAGCAAAATAGATACGCAGTATTTT
.	TRBV11-3	.	TRBJ2-2	CASGNRAGELFF	TGTGCCAGCGGCAACAGGGCCGGGGAGCTGTTTTTT
TRBD1	TRBV14	.	TRBJ2-3	CASSQGQGRADTQYF	TGTGCCAGCAGCCAGGGACAGGGGAGGGCAGATACGCAGTATTTT
TRBD1	TRBV28	once	TRBJ1-2	CASSRQGAYYGYTF	TGTGCCAGCAGTCGACAGGGGGCTTACTATGGCTACACCTTC
.	TRBV6-5	.	TRBJ2-5	CASSYSIWEETQYF	TGTGCCAGCAGTTACTCAATCTGGGAGGAGACCCAGTACTTC
.	TRBV27	.	TRBJ1-6	CASSSVGGRQYNSPLHF	TGTGCCAGCAGTTCCGTGGGGGGGCGTCAATATAATTCACCCCTCCACTTT
.	TRBV4-3	.	TRBJ1-5	CASSRNLQHQPQHF	TGCGCCAGCAGCCGAAACCTACAGCATCAGCCCCAGCATTTT
.	TRBV5-1	.	TRBJ1-1	CASSNQGKTEAFF	TGCGCCAGCAGCAATCAGGGTAAAACTGAAGCTTTCTTT